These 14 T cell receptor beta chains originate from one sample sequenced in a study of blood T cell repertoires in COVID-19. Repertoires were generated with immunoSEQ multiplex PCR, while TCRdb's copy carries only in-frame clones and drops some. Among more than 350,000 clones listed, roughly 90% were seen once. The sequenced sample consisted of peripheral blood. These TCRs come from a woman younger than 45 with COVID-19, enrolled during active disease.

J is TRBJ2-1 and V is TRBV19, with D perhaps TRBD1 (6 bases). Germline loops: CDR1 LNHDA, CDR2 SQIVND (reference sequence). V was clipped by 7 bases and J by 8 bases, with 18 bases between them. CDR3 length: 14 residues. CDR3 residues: CASTMDTGWDEQFF. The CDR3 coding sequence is TGTGCCAGTACTATGGATACAGGGTGGGATGAGCAGTTCTTC.

CDR3 sequence: CASSQEGGTSSTGQFF. In DNA, the CDR3 is TGTGCCAGCAGCCAAGAGGGCGGGACTAGTAGCACGGGGCAGTTCTTC. The chain carries TRBV4-2 and TRBJ2-1; TRBD2 matches at 8 bases. The germline V gene encodes CDR1 LGHNA and CDR2 YNFKEQ. V shed 0 bases and J 12 bases; nucleotides not matched to a gene: 13. This CDR3 region has 16 residues.

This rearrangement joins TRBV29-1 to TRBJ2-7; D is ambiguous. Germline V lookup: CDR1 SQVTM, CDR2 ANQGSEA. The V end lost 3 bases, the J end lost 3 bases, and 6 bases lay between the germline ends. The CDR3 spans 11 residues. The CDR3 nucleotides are TGCAGCGTTGAGTACGGCTACGAGCAGTACTTC. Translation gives CSVEYGYEQYF.

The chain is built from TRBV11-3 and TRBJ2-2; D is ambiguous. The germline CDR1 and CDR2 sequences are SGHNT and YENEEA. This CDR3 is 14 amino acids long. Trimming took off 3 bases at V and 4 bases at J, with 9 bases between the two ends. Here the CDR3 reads CASSFVSGTGELFF. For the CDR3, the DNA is TGTGCCAGCAGCTTTGTGTCGGGCACCGGGGAGCTGTTTTTT.

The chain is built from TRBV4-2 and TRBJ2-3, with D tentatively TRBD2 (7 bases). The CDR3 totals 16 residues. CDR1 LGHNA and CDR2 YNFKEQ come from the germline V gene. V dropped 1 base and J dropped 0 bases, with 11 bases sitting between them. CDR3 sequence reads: CASSQVPGGSTDTQYF. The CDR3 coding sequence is TGTGCCAGCAGCCAAGTGCCGGGGGGCAGCACAGATACGCAGTATTTT.

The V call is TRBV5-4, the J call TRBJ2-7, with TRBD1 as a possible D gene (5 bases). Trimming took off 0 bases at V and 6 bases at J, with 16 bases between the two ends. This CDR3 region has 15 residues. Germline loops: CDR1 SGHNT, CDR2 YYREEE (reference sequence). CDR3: CASSLAGQRRSEQYF. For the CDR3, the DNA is TGTGCCAGCAGCTTGGCAGGGCAGAGAAGGAGCGAGCAGTACTTC.

CDR3 sequence: CASSLSPPTQYF. CDR3 DNA: TGTGCCAGCAGTTTATCTCCCCCGACCCAGTACTTC. V is TRBV12-3 or TRBV12-4 and J is TRBJ2-5; D ambiguous. The CDR3 covers 12 residues. Trimming took off 2 bases at V and 7 bases at J, with 8 bases between the two ends.

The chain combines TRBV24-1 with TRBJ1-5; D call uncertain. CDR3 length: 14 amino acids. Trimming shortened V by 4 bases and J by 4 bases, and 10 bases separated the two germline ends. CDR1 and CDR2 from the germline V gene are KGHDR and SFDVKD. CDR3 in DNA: TGTGCCACCAGTGACTCTTCAGTGAATCAGCCCCAGCATTTT. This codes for CATSDSSVNQPQHF.

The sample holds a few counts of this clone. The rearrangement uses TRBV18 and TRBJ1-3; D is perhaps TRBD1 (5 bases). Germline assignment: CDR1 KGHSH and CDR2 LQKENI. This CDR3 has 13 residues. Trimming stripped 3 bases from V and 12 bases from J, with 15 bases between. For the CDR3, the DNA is TGTGCCAGCTCACCGACGCAGGGTACATACATATATTTT. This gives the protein CASSPTQGTYIYF.

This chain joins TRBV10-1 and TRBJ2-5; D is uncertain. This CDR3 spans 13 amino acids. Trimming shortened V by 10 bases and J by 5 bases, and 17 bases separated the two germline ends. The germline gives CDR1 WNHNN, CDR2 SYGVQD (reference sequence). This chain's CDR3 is CATQSENSETQYF. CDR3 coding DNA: TGCGCCACACAAAGCGAAAACTCGGAGACCCAGTACTTC.

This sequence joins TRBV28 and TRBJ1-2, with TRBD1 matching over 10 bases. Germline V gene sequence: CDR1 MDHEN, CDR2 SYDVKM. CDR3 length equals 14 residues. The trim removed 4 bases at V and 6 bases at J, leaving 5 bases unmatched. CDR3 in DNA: TGTGCCAGCAGTTCGGGACAGGGGACCCATGGCTACACCTTC. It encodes CASSSGQGTHGYTF.

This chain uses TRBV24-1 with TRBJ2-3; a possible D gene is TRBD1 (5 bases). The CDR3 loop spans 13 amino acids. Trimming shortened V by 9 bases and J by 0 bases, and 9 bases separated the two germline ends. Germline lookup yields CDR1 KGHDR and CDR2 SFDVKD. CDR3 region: CATDDRSTDTQYF. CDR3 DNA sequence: TGTGCCACCGACGACAGAAGCACAGATACGCAGTATTTT.

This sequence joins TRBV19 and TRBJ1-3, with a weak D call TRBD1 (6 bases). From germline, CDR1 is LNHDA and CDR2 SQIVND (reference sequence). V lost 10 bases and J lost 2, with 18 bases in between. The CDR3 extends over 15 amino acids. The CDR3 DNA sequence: TGTGCCACCAGAGAGGGGGAAAATACTGGAAACACCATATATTTT. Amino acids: CATREGENTGNTIYF.

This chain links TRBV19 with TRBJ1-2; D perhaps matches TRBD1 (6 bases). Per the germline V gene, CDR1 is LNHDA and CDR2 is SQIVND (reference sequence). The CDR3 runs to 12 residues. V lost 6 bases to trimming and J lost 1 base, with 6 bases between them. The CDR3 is CASRDSNYGYTF. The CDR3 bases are TGTGCCAGTAGGGACAGTAACTATGGCTACACCTTC.